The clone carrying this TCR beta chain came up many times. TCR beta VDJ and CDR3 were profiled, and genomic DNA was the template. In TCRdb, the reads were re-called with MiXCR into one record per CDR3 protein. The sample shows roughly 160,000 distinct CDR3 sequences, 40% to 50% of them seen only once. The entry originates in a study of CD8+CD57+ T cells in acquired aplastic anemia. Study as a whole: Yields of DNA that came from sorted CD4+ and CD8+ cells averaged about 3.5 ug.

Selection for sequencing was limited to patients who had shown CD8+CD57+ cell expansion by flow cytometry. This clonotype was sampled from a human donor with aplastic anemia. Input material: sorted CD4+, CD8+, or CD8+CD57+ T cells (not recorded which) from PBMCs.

CDR3 protein: CASSGAAGFQETQYF. In DNA, the CDR3 is TGTGCCAGCAGCGGCGCGGCGGGGTTCCAAGAGACCCAGTACTTC. V and J are TRBV9 and TRBJ2-5, with D possibly being TRBD2 (6 bases). In germline, CDR1 is SGDLS, CDR2 YYNGEE. This CDR3 spans 15 amino acids. V was clipped by 3 bases and J by 1 base, with 13 bases between them. Full variable domain (rest looked up from reference TRBV9 and TRBJ2-5): DSGVTQTPKHLITATGQRVTLRCSPRSGDLSVYWYQQSLDQGLQFLIQYYNGEERAKGNILERFSAQQFPDLHSELNLSSLELGDSALYFCASSGAAGFQETQYFGPGTRLLVL.